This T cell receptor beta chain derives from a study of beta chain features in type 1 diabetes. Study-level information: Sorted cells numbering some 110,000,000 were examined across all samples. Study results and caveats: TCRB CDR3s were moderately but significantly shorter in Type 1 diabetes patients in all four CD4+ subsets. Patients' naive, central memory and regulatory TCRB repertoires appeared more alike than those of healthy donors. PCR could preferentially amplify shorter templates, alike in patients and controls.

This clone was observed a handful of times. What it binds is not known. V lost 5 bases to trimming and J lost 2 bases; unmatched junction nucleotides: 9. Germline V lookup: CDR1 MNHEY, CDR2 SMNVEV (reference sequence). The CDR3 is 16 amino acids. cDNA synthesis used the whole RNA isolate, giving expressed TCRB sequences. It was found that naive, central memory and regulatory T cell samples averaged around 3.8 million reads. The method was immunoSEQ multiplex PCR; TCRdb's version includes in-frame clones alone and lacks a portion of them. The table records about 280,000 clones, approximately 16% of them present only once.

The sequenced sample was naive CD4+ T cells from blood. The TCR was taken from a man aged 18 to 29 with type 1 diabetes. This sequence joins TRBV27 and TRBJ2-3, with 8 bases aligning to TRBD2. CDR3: CASSASGTRHTDTQYF. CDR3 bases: TGTGCCAGCAGTGCCTCCGGGACTAGACACACAGATACGCAGTATTTT.